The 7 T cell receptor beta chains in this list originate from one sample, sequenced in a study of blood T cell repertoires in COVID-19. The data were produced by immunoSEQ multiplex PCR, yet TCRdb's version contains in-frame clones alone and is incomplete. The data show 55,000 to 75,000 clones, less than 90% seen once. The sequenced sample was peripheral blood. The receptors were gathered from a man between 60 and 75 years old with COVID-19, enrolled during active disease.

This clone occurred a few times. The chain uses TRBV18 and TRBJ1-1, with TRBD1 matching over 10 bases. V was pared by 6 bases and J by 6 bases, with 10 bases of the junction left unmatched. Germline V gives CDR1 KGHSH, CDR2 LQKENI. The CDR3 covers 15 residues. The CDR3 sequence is CASSPQGQGGAEAFF. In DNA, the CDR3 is TGTGCCAGCTCCCCCCAAGGACAGGGGGGGGCTGAAGCTTTCTTT.

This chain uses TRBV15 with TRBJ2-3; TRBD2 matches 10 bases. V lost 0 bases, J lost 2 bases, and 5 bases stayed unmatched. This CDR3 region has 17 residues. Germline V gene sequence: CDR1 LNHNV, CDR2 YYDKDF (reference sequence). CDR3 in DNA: TGTGCCACCAGCAGAGATCAACTAGCGGGGAACACAGATACGCAGTATTTT. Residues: CATSRDQLAGNTDTQYF.

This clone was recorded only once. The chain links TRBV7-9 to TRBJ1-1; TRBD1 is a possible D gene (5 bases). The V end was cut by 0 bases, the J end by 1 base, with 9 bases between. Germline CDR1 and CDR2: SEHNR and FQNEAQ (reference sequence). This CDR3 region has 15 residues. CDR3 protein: CASSLALGGNTEAFF. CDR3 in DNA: TGTGCCAGCAGCTTAGCGCTGGGGGGGAACACTGAAGCTTTCTTT.

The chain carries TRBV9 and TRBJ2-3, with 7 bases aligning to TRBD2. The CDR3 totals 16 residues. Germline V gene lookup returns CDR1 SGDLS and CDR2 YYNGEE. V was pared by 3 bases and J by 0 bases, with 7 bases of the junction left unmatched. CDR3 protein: CASSAERGPSTDTQYF. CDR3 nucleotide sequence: TGTGCCAGCAGCGCTGAGCGGGGCCCCAGCACAGATACGCAGTATTTT.

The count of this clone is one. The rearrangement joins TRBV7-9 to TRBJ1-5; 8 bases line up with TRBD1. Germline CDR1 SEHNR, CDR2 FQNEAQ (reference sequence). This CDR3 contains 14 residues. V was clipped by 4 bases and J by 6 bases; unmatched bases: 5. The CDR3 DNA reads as TGTGCCAGCAGCTCTCAGGGGGCTGGTCAGCCCCAGCATTTT. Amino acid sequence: CASSSQGAGQPQHF.

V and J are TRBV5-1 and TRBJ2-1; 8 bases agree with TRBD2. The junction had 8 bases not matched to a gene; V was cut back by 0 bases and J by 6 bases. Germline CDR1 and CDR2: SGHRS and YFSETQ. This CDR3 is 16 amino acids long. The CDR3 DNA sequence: TGCGCCAGCAGCTTGGACCCCGGGGGGGCCGTCAATGAGCAGTTCTTC. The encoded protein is CASSLDPGGAVNEQFF.

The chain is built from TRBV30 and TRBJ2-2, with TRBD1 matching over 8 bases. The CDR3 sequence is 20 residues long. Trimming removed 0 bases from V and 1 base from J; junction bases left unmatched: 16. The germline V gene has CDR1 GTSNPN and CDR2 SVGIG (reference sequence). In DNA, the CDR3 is TGTGCCTGGAGTGTAGGGTTTGGGTCTCCGGGACAGGAGAACACCGGGGAGCTGTTTTTT. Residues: CAWSVGFGSPGQENTGELFF. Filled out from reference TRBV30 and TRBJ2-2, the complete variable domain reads SQTIHQWPATLVQPVGSPLSLECTVEGTSNPNLYWYRQAAGRGLQLLFYSVGIGQISSEVPQNLSASRPQDRQFILSSKKLLLSDSGFYLCAWSVGFGSPGQENTGELFFGEGSRLTVL.